The present T cell receptor (beta chain) was sequenced within a study of blood T cell repertoires in COVID-19. The overall study: PBMCs, B-cell-depleted T cells, or T cells provided the cDNA or gDNA that made up the material.

The table came from immunoSEQ multiplex PCR; TCRdb's copy has only in-frame clones and leaves some out. Of about 380,000 clones in the sample, 80% to 90% are singletons; the top ten hold 1.3%. CDR1 and CDR2 from the germline V gene are MGHDK and SYGVNS. The CDR3 runs 14 residues. The V end was cut by 2 bases, the J end by 8 bases, with 15 bases between. This clone has just a few counts. Donors of Cohort 3 who recovered were those that had two negative PCRs, clearance, or symptom resolution. This TCR was recovered from a man between 25 and 39 years old who had recovered from COVID-19. The sequenced material came from PBMCs or T cells enriched from blood (not recorded which). The V and J genes are TRBV25-1 and TRBJ1-1; D is perhaps TRBD1 (6 bases). CDR3 DNA sequence: TGTGCCAGCAGTGAAAGCCCCAGGGGTTCCGAAGCTTTCTTT. Translation gives CASSESPRGSEAFF.